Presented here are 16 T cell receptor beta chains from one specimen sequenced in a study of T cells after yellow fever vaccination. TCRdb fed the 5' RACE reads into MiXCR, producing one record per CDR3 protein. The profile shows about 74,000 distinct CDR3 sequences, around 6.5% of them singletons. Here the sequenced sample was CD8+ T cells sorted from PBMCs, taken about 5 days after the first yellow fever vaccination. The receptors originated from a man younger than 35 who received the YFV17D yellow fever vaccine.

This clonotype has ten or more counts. The CDR3 DNA reads as TGTGCCAGCAGTTTAGACGCCAGGGTATGGGATGAGCAGTTCTTC. Its protein is CASSLDARVWDEQFF. V gene TRBV12-3 or TRBV12-4 combines with J gene TRBJ2-1; the D gene is possibly TRBD1 (5 bases). The V end lost 1 base, the J end lost 8 bases, and 15 bases lay between the germline ends. This CDR3 is 15 amino acids long.

This CDR3 reads CASSLGQGSTEAFF. CDR3 DNA sequence: TGCGCCAGCAGCTTGGGACAGGGGTCCACTGAAGCTTTCTTT. The chain uses TRBV5-1 and TRBJ1-1; 8 bases line up with TRBD1. CDR1 and CDR2 (germline): SGHRS, YFSETQ. V dropped 0 bases and J dropped 4; count of bases not matched to a gene: 2. The length of the CDR3 is 14 residues.

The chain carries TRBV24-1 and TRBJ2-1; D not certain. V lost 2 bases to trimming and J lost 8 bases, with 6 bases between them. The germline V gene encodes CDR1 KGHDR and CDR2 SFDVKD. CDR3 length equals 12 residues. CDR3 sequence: CATSDSEYEQFF. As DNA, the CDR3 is TGTGCCACCAGTGATTCTGAGTATGAGCAGTTCTTC.

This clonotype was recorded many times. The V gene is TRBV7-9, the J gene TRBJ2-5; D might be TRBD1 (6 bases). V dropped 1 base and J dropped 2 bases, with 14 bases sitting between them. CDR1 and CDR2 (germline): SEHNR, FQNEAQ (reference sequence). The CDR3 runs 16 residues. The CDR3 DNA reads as TGTGCCAGCAGCTTAGTGGCCAAAACAGGGCAAGAGACCCAGTACTTC. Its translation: CASSLVAKTGQETQYF.

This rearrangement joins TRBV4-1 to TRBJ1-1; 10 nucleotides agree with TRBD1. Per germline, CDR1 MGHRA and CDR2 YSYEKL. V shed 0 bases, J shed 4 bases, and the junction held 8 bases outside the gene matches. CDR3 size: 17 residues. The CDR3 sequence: CASSQDSWTGGGTEAFF. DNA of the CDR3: TGCGCCAGCAGCCAAGATTCTTGGACAGGGGGGGGCACTGAAGCTTTCTTT.

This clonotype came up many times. The CDR3 region has the DNA TGCGCCTCCCGGACAGCCTCCTACGAGCAGTACTTC. It translates to CASRTASYEQYF. V and J are TRBV10-2 and TRBJ2-7; possibly TRBD1 for D (6 bases). V was pared by 11 bases and J by 0 bases, with 11 bases between. In germline, CDR1 is WSHSY, CDR2 SAAADI. CDR3 length: 12 amino acids.

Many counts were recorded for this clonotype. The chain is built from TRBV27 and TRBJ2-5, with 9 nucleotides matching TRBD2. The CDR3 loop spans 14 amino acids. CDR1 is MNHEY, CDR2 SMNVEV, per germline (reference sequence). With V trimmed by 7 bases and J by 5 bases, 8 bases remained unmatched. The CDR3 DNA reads TGTGCCAGCAACCGCGGGGGGGCTACTGAGACCCAGTACTTC. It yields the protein CASNRGGATETQYF.

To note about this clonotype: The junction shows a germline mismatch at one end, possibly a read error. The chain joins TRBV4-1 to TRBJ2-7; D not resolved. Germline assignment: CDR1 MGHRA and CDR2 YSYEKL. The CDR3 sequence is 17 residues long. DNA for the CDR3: TGCGCCAGCAGCCAAGAAGGGTCCGCCAAACTTTACTACGGGCAGTACTTC. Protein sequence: CASSQEGSAKLYYGQYF.

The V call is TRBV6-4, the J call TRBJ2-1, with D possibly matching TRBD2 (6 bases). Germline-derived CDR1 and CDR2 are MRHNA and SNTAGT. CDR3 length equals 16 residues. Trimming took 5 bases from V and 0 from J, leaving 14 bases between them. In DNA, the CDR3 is TGTGCCAGCAGTTCCACCGGGGGAAGCTCCTACAATGAGCAGTTCTTC. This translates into CASSSTGGSSYNEQFF.

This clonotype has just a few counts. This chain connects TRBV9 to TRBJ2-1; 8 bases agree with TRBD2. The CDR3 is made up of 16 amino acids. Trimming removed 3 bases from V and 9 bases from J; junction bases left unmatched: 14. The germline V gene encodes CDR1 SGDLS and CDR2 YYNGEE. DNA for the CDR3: TGTGCCAGCAGCGACCCCAGCGGGGGCACCTTGGGTGAGCAGTTCTTC. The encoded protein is CASSDPSGGTLGEQFF.

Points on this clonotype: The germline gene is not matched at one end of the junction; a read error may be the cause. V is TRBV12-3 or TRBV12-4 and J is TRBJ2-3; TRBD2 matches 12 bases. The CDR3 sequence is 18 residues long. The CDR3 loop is CTSSRDWASGGATDTQYF. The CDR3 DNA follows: TGTACCAGCAGTCGCGACTGGGCTAGCGGGGGGGCTACAGATACGCAGTATTTT.

The DNA for the CDR3 is TGTGCCACCAGCAGGAGGAATAGCAATCAGCCCCAGCATTTT. Amino acid sequence: CATSRRNSNQPQHF. The chain carries TRBV15 and TRBJ1-5; D call uncertain. Germline loops: CDR1 LNHNV, CDR2 YYDKDF (reference sequence). Trimming shortened V by 3 bases and J by 0 bases, and 6 bases separated the two germline ends. CDR3 length equals 14 residues.

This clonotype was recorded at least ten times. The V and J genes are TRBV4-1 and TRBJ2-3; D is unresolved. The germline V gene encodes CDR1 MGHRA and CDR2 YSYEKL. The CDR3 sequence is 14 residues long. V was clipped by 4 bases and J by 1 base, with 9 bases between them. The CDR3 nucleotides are TGCGCCAGCAGCCCGACTTGGGGCACAGATACGCAGTATTTT. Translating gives CASSPTWGTDTQYF.

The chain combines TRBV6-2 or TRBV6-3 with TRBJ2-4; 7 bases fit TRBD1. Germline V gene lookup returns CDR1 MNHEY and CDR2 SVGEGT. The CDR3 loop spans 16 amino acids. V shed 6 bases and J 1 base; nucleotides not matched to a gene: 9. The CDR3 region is CASRKQGSMAKNIQYF. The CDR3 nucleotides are TGTGCCAGCAGAAAACAGGGGAGCATGGCCAAAAACATTCAGTACTTC.

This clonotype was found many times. This CDR3 reads CASSLEQGFRGTEAFF. CDR3 nucleotide sequence: TGCGCCAGCAGCTTGGAACAGGGGTTTCGTGGGACTGAAGCTTTCTTT. This chain links TRBV5-1 with TRBJ1-1, with TRBD1 matching 7 bases. Germline CDR1 is SGHRS and CDR2 is YFSETQ. The CDR3 totals 16 residues. V lost 0 bases, J lost 5 bases, and 10 bases stayed unmatched.

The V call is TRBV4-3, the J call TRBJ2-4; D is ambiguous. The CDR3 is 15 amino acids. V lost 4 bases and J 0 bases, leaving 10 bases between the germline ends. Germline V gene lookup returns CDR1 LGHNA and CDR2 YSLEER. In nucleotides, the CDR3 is TGCGCCAGCAGCCGATTCCATCTAGCCAAAAACATTCAGTACTTC. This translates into CASSRFHLAKNIQYF.